This T cell receptor (beta chain) comes out of a study of CD4+ T cells in melanoma. Measured with immunoSEQ multiplex PCR; TCRdb has only the in-frame clones, and not every one. The sample contains some 10,000 clones, 68% of which appear only once. Germline CDR1 and CDR2: GTSNPN and SVGIG (reference sequence). Trimming took 5 bases from V and 9 from J; bases not matched to a gene: 5. The CDR3 runs to 13 residues. The chain employs TRBV30 and TRBJ1-6; 9 bases are a match to TRBD1. Material: cells from a culture (not recorded whether cultured in vitro). The receptor comes from a human donor with melanoma. DNA for the CDR3: TGTGCCTGGGGGGGACAGGGCTTTTCACCCCTCCACTTT. Translation gives CAWGGQGFSPLHF.